These T cell receptor beta chains were read from a single sample in a study of blood T cell repertoires in COVID-19. Measured with immunoSEQ multiplex PCR; TCRdb has only the in-frame clones, and not every one. Of 200,000 to 250,000 clones listed, approximately 85% are singletons. Sequences were obtained from PBMCs or T cells enriched from blood (not recorded which). Receptors originate from a woman in her forties or fifties with acute COVID-19. CDR3s include the opening cysteine and the closing phenylalanine or tryptophan. The order of the fields is V gene, CDR3 protein.

V gene: TRBV7-8
CDR3 protein: CASSFTGGDGYTF

V gene: TRBV7-2
CDR3 protein: CASSLGPTSYEQYF

V gene: TRBV5-4
CDR3 protein: CASSLETGSTEAFF

V gene: TRBV6-6
CDR3 protein: CASRPRTGANEKLFF

V gene: TRBV9
CDR3 protein: CASSRGAALGDEQYF

V gene: TRBV5-1
CDR3 protein: CASRPGTGGIDTQYF

V gene: TRBV2
CDR3 protein: CASSVDWRKDTQYF

V gene: TRBV4-2
CDR3 protein: CASSQDGRGRDNYGYTF

V gene: TRBV24-1
CDR3 protein: CATSDHRDGYTF

V gene: TRBV5-1
CDR3 protein: CASSLGPGQGLMNTEAFF

V gene: TRBV9
CDR3 protein: CASSAGQGPPYGYTF

V gene: TRBV5-1
CDR3 protein: CASSAGALDNSPLHF

V gene: TRBV6-5
CDR3 protein: CASSSGAGGYNEQFF

V gene: TRBV28
CDR3 protein: CASSLGTSGGRYNEQFF

V gene: TRBV2
CDR3 protein: CASSEDRVSGNTIYF

V gene: TRBV9
CDR3 protein: CASHEGTANTGELFF

V gene: TRBV4-3
CDR3 protein: CASSQAHGTSGGRYNEQFF

V gene: TRBV13
CDR3 protein: CAISTSGGQPYEQYF

V gene: TRBV29-1
CDR3 protein: CSVMQGSTDTQYF

V gene: TRBV18
CDR3 protein: CASSSGQGAREQYF

V gene: TRBV7-9
CDR3 protein: CASSSQTAVYGYTF

V gene: TRBV7-2
CDR3 protein: CASSQRRGNTEAFF

V gene: TRBV6-2/TRBV6-3
CDR3 protein: CASSRYRGPGELFF

V gene: TRBV2
CDR3 protein: CASSETTGGTGELFF

V gene: TRBV13
CDR3 protein: CASSLRGPFEENIQYF

V gene: TRBV6-4
CDR3 protein: CASSAPGQRAEAFF

V gene: TRBV27
CDR3 protein: CASSYRGGTPNYGYTF

V gene: TRBV6-1
CDR3 protein: CASSEQDRADEQFF

V gene: TRBV5-5
CDR3 protein: CASSFNGYTF

V gene: TRBV7-6
CDR3 protein: CASSLVGAGELFF

V gene: TRBV9
CDR3 protein: CASSQSPRTATNYGYTF

V gene: TRBV10-3
CDR3 protein: CAISVEQMNTEAFF

V gene: TRBV25-1
CDR3 protein: CASSVSQENTEAFF

V gene: TRBV9
CDR3 protein: CASSVRQGTEAFF

V gene: TRBV19
CDR3 protein: CASSYLGPNPGGLFF

V gene: TRBV6-5
CDR3 protein: CASSLGQNNSPLHF

V gene: TRBV7-9
CDR3 protein: CASSFSGASTDTQYF

V gene: TRBV30
CDR3 protein: CAWSPLSGNTIYF

V gene: TRBV4-3
CDR3 protein: CASSQDAVSSGVLTDTQYF

V gene: TRBV5-1
CDR3 protein: CASSLGLQGGETQYF

V gene: TRBV19
CDR3 protein: CASSPGTVATNEKLFF

V gene: TRBV7-8
CDR3 protein: CASSRDGTGEGYTF